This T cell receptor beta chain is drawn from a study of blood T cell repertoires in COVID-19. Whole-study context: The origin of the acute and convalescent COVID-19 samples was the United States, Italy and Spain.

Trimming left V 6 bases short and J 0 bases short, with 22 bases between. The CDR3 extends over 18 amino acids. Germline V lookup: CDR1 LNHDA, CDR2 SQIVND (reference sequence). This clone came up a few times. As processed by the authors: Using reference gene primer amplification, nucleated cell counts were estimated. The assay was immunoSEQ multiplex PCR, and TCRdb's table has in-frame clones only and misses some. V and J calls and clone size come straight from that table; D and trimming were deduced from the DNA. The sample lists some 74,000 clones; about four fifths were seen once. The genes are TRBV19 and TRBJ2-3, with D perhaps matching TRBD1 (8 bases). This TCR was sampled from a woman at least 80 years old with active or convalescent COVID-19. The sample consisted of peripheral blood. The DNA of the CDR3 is TGTGCCAGTAGCCCCACAGGGGGAGGGGAGCCGAGCACAGATACGCAGTATTTT. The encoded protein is CASSPTGGGEPSTDTQYF.